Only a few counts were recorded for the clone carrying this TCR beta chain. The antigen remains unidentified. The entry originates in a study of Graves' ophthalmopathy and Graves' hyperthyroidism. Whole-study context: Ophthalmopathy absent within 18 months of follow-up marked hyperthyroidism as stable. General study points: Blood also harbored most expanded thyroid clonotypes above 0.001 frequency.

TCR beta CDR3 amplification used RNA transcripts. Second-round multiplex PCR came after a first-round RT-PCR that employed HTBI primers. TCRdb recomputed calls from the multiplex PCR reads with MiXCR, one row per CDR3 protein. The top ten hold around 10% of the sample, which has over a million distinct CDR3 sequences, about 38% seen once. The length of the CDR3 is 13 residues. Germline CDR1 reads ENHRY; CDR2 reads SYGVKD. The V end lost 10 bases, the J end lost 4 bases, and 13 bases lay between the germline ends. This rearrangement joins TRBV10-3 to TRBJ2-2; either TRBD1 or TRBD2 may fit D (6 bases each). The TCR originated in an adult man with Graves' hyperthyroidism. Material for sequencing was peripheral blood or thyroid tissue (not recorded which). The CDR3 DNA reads TGTGCCACGTCGGGGGCATCCACCGGGGAGCTGTTTTTT. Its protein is CATSGASTGELFF.